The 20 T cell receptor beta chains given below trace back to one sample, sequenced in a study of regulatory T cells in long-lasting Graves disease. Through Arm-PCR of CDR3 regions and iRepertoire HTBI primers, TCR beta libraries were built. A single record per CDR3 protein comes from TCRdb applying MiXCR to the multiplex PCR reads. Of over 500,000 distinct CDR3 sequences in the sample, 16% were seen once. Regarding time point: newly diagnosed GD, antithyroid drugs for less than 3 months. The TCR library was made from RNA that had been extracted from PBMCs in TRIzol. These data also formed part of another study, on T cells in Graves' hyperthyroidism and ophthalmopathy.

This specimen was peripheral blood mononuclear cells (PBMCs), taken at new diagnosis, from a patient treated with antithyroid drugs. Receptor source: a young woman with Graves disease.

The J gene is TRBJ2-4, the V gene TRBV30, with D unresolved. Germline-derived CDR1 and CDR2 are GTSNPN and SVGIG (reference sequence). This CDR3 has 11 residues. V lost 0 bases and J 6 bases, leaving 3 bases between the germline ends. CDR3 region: CAWSVRNIQYF. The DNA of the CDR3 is TGTGCCTGGAGTGTAAGAAACATTCAGTACTTC.

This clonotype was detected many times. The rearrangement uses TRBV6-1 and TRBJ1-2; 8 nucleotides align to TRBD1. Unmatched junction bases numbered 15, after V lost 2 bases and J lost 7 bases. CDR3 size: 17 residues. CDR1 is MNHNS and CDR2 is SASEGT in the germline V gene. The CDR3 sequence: CASSEYGKQGAVGGYTF. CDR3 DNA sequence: TGTGCCAGCAGTGAATACGGCAAGCAGGGGGCTGTCGGTGGCTACACCTTC.

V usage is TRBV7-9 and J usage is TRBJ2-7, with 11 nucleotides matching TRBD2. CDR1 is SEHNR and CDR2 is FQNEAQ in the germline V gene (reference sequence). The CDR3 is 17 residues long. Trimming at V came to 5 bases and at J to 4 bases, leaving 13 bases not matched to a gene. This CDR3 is CASSRGLAGGSGYEQYF. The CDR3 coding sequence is TGTGCCAGCAGCCGTGGACTAGCGGGTGGAAGTGGTTACGAGCAGTACTTC.

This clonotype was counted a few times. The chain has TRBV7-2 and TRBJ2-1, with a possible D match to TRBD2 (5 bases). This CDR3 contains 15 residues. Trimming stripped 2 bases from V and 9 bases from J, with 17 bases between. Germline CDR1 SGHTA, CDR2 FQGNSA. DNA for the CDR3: TGTGCCAGCAGCTTACTAGCTGGGTCTTCACGTGAGCAGTTCTTC. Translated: CASSLLAGSSREQFF.

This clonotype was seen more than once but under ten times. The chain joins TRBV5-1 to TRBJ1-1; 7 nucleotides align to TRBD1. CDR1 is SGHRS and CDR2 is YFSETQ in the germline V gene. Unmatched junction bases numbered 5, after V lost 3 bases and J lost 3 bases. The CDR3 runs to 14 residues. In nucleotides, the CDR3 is TGCGCCAGCAGCTGGGCAGGGGGAGACACTGAAGCTTTCTTT. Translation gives CASSWAGGDTEAFF.

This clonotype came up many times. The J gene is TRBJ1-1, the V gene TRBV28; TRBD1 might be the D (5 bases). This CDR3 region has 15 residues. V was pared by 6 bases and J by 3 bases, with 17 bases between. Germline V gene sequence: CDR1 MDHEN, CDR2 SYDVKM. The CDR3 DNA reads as TGTGCCAGCAGGGGGGTAGGGCGGGGGGACACTGAAGCTTTCTTT. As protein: CASRGVGRGDTEAFF.

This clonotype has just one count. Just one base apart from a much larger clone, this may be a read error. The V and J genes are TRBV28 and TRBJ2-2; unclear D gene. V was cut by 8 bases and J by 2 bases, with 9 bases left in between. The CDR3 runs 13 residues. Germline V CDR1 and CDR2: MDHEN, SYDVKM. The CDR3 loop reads CASQDDNTGELFF. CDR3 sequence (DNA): TGTGCCAGCCAGGACGACAACACCGGGGAGCTGTTTTTT.

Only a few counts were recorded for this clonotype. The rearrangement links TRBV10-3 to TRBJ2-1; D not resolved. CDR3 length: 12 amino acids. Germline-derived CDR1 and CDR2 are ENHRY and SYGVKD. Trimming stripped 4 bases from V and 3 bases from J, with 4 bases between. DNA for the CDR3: TGTGCCATCAGTGCAGACTACAATGAGCAGTTCTTC. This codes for CAISADYNEQFF.

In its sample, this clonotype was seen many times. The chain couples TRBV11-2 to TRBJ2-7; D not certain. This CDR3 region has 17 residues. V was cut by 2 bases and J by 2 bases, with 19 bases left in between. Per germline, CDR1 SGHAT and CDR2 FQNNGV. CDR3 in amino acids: CASSLTGWAEGTYEQYF. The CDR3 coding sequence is TGTGCCAGCAGCTTAACCGGCTGGGCGGAAGGAACCTACGAGCAGTACTTC.

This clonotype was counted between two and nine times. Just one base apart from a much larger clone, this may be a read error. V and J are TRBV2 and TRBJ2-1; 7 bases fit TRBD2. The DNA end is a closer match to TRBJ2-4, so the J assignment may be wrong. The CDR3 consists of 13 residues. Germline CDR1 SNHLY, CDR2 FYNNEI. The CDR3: CASGTTARTIQYF. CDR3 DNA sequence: TGTGCCAGCGGGACTACAGCTCGGACCATTCAGTACTTC.

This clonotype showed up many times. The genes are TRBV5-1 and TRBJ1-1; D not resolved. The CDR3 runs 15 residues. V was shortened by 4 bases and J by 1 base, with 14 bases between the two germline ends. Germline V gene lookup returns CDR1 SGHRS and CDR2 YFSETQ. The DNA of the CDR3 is TGCGCCAGCAGCCTCTCCGCAGCTTCGAACACTGAAGCTTTCTTT. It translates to CASSLSAASNTEAFF.

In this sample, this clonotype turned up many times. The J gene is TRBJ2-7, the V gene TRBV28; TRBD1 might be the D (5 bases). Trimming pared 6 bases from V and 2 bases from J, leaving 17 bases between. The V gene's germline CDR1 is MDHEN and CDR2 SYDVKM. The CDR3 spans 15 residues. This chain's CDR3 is CASRPPQYRTYEQYF. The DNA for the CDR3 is TGTGCCAGCAGACCCCCCCAGTACAGGACCTACGAGCAGTACTTC. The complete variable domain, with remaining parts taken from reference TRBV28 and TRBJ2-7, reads DVKVTQSSRYLVKRTGEKVFLECVQDMDHENMFWYRQDPGLGLRLIYFSYDVKMKEKGDIPEGYSVSREKKERFSLILESASTNQTSMYLCASRPPQYRTYEQYFGPGTRLTVT.

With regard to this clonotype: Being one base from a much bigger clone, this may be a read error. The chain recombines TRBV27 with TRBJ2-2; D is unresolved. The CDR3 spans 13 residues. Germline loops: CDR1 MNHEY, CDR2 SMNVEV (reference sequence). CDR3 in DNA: TGTGCCATCAGTTATGGGTGGAGCGGGGAGCTGTTTTTT. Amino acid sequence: CAISYGWSGELFF.

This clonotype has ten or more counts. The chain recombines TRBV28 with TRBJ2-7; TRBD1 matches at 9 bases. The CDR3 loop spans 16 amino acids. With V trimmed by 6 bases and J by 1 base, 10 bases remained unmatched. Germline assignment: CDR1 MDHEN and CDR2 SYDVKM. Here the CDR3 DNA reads TGTGCCAGCAGATCCGCCGGGACAGGGCAATCCTACGAGCAGTACTTC. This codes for CASRSAGTGQSYEQYF.

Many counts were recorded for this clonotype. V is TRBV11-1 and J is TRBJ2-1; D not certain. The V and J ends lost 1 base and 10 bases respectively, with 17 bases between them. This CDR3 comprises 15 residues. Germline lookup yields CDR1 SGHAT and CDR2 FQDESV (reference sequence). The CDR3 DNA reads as TGTGCCAGCAGCTTAGGGCCCACTCGGAGCAAGGAGCAGTTCTTC. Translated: CASSLGPTRSKEQFF.

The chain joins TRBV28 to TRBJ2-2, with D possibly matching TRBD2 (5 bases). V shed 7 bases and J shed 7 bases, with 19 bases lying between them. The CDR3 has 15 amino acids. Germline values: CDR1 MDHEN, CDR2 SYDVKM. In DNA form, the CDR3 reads TGTGCCAGCATCGGCTTAAGGAGGTGTCTCGGGGAGCTGTTTTTT. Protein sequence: CASIGLRRCLGELFF.

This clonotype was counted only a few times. CDR3 in DNA: TGTGCCAGCCAGGGGGACTTCACAGATACGCAGTATTTT. Amino acids: CASQGDFTDTQYF. The chain employs TRBV18 and TRBJ2-3; D might be TRBD1 (7 bases). Germline CDR1 is KGHSH and CDR2 is LQKENI. Trimming removed 8 bases from V and 2 bases from J, with 11 bases in between. The CDR3 runs 13 residues.

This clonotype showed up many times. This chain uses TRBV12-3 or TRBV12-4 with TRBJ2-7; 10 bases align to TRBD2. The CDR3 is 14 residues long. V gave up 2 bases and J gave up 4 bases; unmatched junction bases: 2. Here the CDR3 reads CASSLQTSGYEQYF. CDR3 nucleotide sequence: TGTGCCAGCAGTTTACAGACTAGCGGGTACGAGCAGTACTTC.

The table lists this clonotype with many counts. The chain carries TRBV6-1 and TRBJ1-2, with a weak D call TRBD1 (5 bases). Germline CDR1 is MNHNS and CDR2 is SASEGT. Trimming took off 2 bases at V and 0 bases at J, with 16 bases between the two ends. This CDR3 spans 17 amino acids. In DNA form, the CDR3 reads TGTGCCAGCAGTGAATTATGGACAAGCGAGGCTAACTATGGCTACACCTTC. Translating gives CASSELWTSEANYGYTF.

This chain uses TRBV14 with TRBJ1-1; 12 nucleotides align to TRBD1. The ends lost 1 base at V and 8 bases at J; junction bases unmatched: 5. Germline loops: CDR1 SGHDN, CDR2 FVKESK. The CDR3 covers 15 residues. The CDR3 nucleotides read TGTGCCAGCAGCCAAGGCTGGGACAGGGGGCTCGAAGCTTTCTTT. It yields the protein CASSQGWDRGLEAFF.